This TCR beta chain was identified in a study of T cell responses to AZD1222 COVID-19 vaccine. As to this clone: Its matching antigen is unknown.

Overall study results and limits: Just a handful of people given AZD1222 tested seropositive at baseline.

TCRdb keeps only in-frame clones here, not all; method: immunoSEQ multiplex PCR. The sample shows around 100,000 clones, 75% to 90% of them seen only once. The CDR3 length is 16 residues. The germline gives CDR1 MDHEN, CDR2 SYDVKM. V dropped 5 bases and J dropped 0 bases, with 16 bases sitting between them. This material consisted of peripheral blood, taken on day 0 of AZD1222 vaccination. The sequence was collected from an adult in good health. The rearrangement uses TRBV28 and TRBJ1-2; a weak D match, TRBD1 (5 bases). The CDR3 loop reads CASSPGLLTSNYGYTF. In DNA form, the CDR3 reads TGTGCCAGCAGTCCGGGACTCCTGACGTCTAACTATGGCTACACCTTC.